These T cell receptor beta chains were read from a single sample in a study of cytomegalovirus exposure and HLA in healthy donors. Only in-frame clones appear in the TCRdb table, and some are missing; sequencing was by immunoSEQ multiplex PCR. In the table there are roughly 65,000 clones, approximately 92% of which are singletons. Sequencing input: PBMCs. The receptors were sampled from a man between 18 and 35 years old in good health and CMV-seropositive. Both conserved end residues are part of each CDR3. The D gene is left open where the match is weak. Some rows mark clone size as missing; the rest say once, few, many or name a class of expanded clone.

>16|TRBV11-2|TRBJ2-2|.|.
CASSPGIRLGTGELFF
TGTGCCAGCAGCCCGGGGATTAGGTTGGGCACCGGGGAGCTGTTTTTT
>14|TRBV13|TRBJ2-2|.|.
CASVRGRDTGELFF
TGTGCCAGCGTGCGGGGTCGGGACACCGGGGAGCTGTTTTTT
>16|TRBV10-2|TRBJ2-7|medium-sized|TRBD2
CASSSRLSGKYHEQYF
TGCGCCAGCAGTTCCCGACTAAGCGGGAAATACCACGAGCAGTACTTC
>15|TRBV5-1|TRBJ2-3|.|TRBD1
CASSGDRDYTDTQYF
TGCGCCAGCAGCGGGGACAGGGACTACACAGATACGCAGTATTTT
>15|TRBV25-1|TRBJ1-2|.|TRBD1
CASRGDRATFYGYTF
TGTGCCAGCAGGGGGGACAGGGCGACCTTCTATGGCTACACCTTC
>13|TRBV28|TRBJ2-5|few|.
CATLTFSVETQYF
TGTGCCACCCTCACTTTTAGCGTCGAGACCCAGTACTTC
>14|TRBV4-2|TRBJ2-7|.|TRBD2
CASSQVGGDSEQYF
TGTGCCAGCAGCCAAGTTGGGGGGGATTCCGAGCAGTACTTC
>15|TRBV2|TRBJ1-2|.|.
CASRAEGVRDYGYTF
TGTGCCAGCAGGGCAGAAGGGGTACGGGACTATGGCTACACCTTC
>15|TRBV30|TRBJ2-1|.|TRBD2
CAWSVGLAEYNEQFF
TGTGCCTGGAGTGTAGGGCTAGCGGAATACAATGAGCAGTTCTTC
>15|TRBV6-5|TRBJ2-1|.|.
CASSYIYSSNNEQFF
TGTGCCAGCAGTTACATATACAGCTCCAACAATGAGCAGTTCTTC
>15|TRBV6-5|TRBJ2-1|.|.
CASSYGADSYNEQFF
TGTGCCAGCAGTTACGGGGCGGACAGCTACAATGAGCAGTTCTTC